This T cell receptor (beta chain) appears in the sequencing data of a study of type 1 and type 2 diabetes patients. The overall study: T cells were magnetically sorted from PBMCs as CD4+ or CD8+ subsets.

The PCR template was genomic DNA. A primer set of 30 forward and 13 reverse primers amplified the CDR3. TCRdb called the multiplex PCR reads again in MiXCR, with one record for every CDR3 protein. The sample lists more than 250,000 distinct CDR3 sequences, roughly 50% seen once, with around 15% in the top ten. CDR1 and CDR2 from the germline V gene are PRHDT and FYEKMQ (reference sequence). The ends lost 10 bases at V and 5 bases at J; junction bases unmatched: 17. The CDR3 totals 16 residues. Overall study results and limits: A median of one highly-expanded CD4+ clone, covering 3% to 4.5% of reads, occurred in type 2 diabetes.

No donor had another autoimmune disease or recent infection within four weeks. Concerning this clonotype itself: Its antigen is not known.

This TCR was sampled from a man in his late teens or twenties with type 2 diabetes. The material sequenced was peripheral blood mononuclear cells (PBMCs). The chain carries TRBV13 and TRBJ2-7; 10 bases line up with TRBD2. The CDR3 DNA is TGTGCCACCAGTGCCCGGGGCCTAGCGGGAGTAGACGAGCAGTACTTC. The encoded protein is CATSARGLAGVDEQYF.